These 25 T cell receptor beta chains came from one sample sequenced in a study of blood T cell repertoires in COVID-19. The repertoire was sequenced with immunoSEQ multiplex PCR; TCRdb's copy has only in-frame clones and lacks some. The profile shows 400,000 or so clones, about 88% of them singletons. The sequenced sample consisted of peripheral blood. Receptor source: a human donor in a cohort sampled during active COVID-19.

The V call is TRBV6-5, the J call TRBJ1-2, with no clear D. Trimming took off 8 bases at V and 4 bases at J, with 14 bases between the two ends. Germline CDR1 is MNHEY and CDR2 is SVGAGI. This CDR3 comprises 13 residues. The CDR3 sequence: CASLKAAGYGYTF. The CDR3, as DNA: TGTGCCAGCCTGAAGGCTGCAGGCTATGGCTACACCTTC.

The chain uses TRBV9 and TRBJ2-5, with a weak D call TRBD2 (7 bases). Per the germline V gene, CDR1 is SGDLS and CDR2 is YYNGEE. V shed 2 bases and J shed 2 bases, with 13 bases lying between them. This CDR3 is 15 amino acids long. CDR3 region: CASSVGGAKQETQYF. CDR3 nucleotide sequence: TGTGCCAGCAGCGTGGGGGGGGCCAAACAAGAGACCCAGTACTTC.

This chain connects TRBV6-2 or TRBV6-3 to TRBJ2-5; perhaps TRBD1 as D (6 bases). This CDR3 is 16 amino acids long. Germline CDR1 MNHEY, CDR2 SVGEGT. Trimming stripped 2 bases from V and 3 bases from J, with 16 bases between. CDR3 DNA: TGTGCCAGCAGTTACGCGGCAGGGGAAGGGGAAGAGACCCAGTACTTC. This codes for CASSYAAGEGEETQYF.

The genes are TRBV19 and TRBJ2-7; 7 nucleotides line up with TRBD2. After removal of 4 bases from V and 3 bases from J, the junction contained 6 bases not matched to a gene. This CDR3 comprises 14 residues. Per the germline V gene, CDR1 is LNHDA and CDR2 is SQIVND (reference sequence). The CDR3 DNA reads TGTGCCAGTAGTACCCCGGGAGGCAACTACGAGCAGTACTTC. Amino acids: CASSTPGGNYEQYF.

This clone appeared a single time. The genes are TRBV2 and TRBJ2-7; 7 nucleotides align to TRBD1. Germline V gene sequence: CDR1 SNHLY, CDR2 FYNNEI. The CDR3 is 12 amino acids. The V gene end was trimmed by 6 bases and the J gene end by 6 bases; junction bases not matched to a gene: 5. CDR3 nucleotides: TGTGCCAGCAGCCTTCGGGACAGCGAGCAGTACTTC. Amino acids: CASSLRDSEQYF.

J is TRBJ2-1 and V is TRBV24-1, with 9 bases that match TRBD1. The ends lost 0 bases at V and 3 bases at J; junction bases unmatched: 5. CDR1 and CDR2 from the germline V gene are KGHDR and SFDVKD. The CDR3 totals 17 residues. For the CDR3, the DNA is TGTGCCACCAGTGATTTGCAGGGACAGGGCGACTACAATGAGCAGTTCTTC. Protein product: CATSDLQGQGDYNEQFF.

J is TRBJ1-5 and V is TRBV19; unclear D gene. There are 14 residues in the CDR3. The germline gives CDR1 LNHDA, CDR2 SQIVND (reference sequence). Trimming removed 4 bases from V and 7 bases from J, with 14 bases in between. This CDR3 is CASSTGVGGQPQHF. CDR3 bases: TGTGCCAGTAGTACCGGGGTTGGAGGCCAGCCCCAGCATTTT.

The chain has TRBV6-5 and TRBJ1-1; TRBD1 aligns across 10 bases. Germline values: CDR1 MNHEY, CDR2 SVGAGI. The trim removed 5 bases at V and 5 bases at J, leaving 5 bases unmatched. The CDR3 is 14 amino acids. CDR3 sequence: CASSRQGAITEAFF. CDR3 coding DNA: TGTGCCAGCAGTCGACAGGGGGCGATTACTGAAGCTTTCTTT.

The chain combines TRBV4-2 with TRBJ1-1, with 8 bases aligning to TRBD1. With 3 bases clipped from V and 10 bases from J, the junction kept 13 bases outside the gene matches. The length of the CDR3 is 15 residues. CDR1 LGHNA and CDR2 YNFKEQ come from the germline V gene. As DNA, the CDR3 is TGTGCCAGCAGCCAGGCGACAGGGGAAAACCTCGGAGCTTTCTTT. Translation gives CASSQATGENLGAFF.

This rearrangement joins TRBV6-5 to TRBJ2-5; TRBD2 matches at 7 bases. The CDR3 covers 13 residues. After removal of 5 bases from V and 7 bases from J, the junction contained 7 bases not matched to a gene. Germline V lookup: CDR1 MNHEY, CDR2 SVGAGI. CDR3 nucleotides: TGTGCCAGCAGTCAGACTAGCCTTGGGACCCAGTACTTC. Amino acids: CASSQTSLGTQYF.

This chain connects TRBV5-1 to TRBJ1-2; no reliable D call. The CDR3 has 14 residues. V dropped 4 bases and J dropped 4 bases, with 14 bases sitting between them. Germline CDR1 reads SGHRS; CDR2 reads YFSETQ. The CDR3 DNA sequence: TGCGCCAGCAGCCCTGACTGGCGGGGCTATGGCTACACCTTC. Encoded protein: CASSPDWRGYGYTF.

The chain carries TRBV19 and TRBJ1-1; D gene unclear. Germline CDR1 LNHDA, CDR2 SQIVND (reference sequence). The V gene lost 5 bases and the J gene lost 1 base, with 17 bases spanning the gap. This CDR3 has 16 residues. This CDR3 is CASSLAIGLSNTEAFF. The CDR3 nucleotides are TGTGCCAGTAGTTTGGCCATCGGACTTTCGAACACTGAAGCTTTCTTT.

At least ten counts were recorded for this clone. This specimen includes other DNA sequences encoding the same CDR3. The chain couples TRBV9 to TRBJ2-7; 8 bases are shared with TRBD1. CDR1 is SGDLS and CDR2 is YYNGEE in the germline V gene. Germline trimming cut 0 bases from V and 5 bases from J; bases unmatched to any gene: 7. This CDR3 is built from 15 residues. The CDR3: CASSVVPGQVHEQYF. CDR3 nucleotide sequence: TGTGCCAGCAGCGTAGTCCCGGGACAGGTCCACGAGCAGTACTTC.

CDR3 amino acids: CASSNWDTAGELFF. CDR3 nucleotide sequence: TGTGCCAGCAGCAACTGGGACACCGCCGGGGAGCTGTTTTTT. This chain uses TRBV7-9 with TRBJ2-2; weak D call: TRBD1 (6 bases). V shed 5 bases and J shed 6 bases, with 13 bases lying between them. Germline V lookup: CDR1 SEHNR, CDR2 FQNEAQ (reference sequence). The CDR3 length is 14 residues.

This clone was seen just once. The CDR3 loop is CASNPGTGYMNTEAFF. CDR3 DNA sequence: TGCGCCAGCAATCCCGGGACAGGGTACATGAACACTGAAGCTTTCTTT. The chain couples TRBV5-1 to TRBJ1-1, with 9 bases fitting TRBD1. The J segment lost 0 bases and the V segment lost 6 bases, leaving 9 bases of the junction unmatched. Germline values: CDR1 SGHRS, CDR2 YFSETQ. This CDR3 comprises 16 residues.

The chain employs TRBV14 and TRBJ2-7; D is possibly TRBD1 (7 bases). The CDR3 sequence is 16 residues long. Germline V gene data show CDR1 as SGHDN and CDR2 as FVKESK. V lost 3 bases to trimming and J lost 0 bases, with 15 bases between them. This CDR3 reads CASSQTGTSVSYEQYF. DNA for the CDR3: TGTGCCAGCAGCCAGACAGGGACTTCAGTCTCCTACGAGCAGTACTTC.

The chain uses TRBV6-5 and TRBJ1-5; D perhaps matches TRBD1 (6 bases). The CDR3 has 14 amino acids. The V gene's germline CDR1 is MNHEY and CDR2 SVGAGI. V was shortened by 7 bases and J by 6 bases, with 16 bases between the two germline ends. Here the CDR3 DNA reads TGTGCCAGCACCGGAAACAGGGCCGCTCAGCCCCAGCATTTT. Encoded protein: CASTGNRAAQPQHF.

This clone occurred once. This sequence joins TRBV4-1 and TRBJ1-5; D unresolved. The CDR3 spans 13 residues. Between the trimmed V and J ends, which lost 2 bases and 5 bases, there was a span of 7 bases. Germline loops: CDR1 MGHRA, CDR2 YSYEKL. CDR3 DNA sequence: TGCGCCAGCAGCCAACCCGCGGATCAGCCCCAGCATTTT. Translated: CASSQPADQPQHF.

Comments on this clone: One end of the junction fails to match germline, which may point to a read error. The V and J genes are TRBV5-1 and TRBJ1-4, with 9 positions matching TRBD1. The CDR3 loop spans 14 amino acids. CDR1 is SGHRS and CDR2 is YFSETQ in the germline V gene. The CDR3 protein is CASSLIVPGDRAVF. CDR3 bases: TGCGCCAGCAGCTTAATTGTGCCGGGGGACAGGGCCGTTTTT.

This clone was detected a few times. The rearrangement uses TRBV19 and TRBJ2-5; a weak D match, TRBD2 (5 bases). Per germline, CDR1 LNHDA and CDR2 SQIVND (reference sequence). The CDR3 loop spans 11 amino acids. The CDR3 spells CAAGWAGTQYF. CDR3 sequence (DNA): TGTGCGGCGGGCTGGGCCGGGACCCAGTACTTC.

This clone was observed a single time. The J gene is TRBJ2-7, the V gene TRBV27; D unresolved. The CDR3 is 13 amino acids. Germline CDR1 is MNHEY and CDR2 is SMNVEV (reference sequence). The V end lost 6 bases, the J end lost 3 bases, and 12 bases lay between the germline ends. The CDR3 spells CASRPLERYEQYF. CDR3 sequence (DNA): TGTGCCAGCAGACCCCTCGAGCGCTACGAGCAGTACTTC.

The chain joins TRBV14 to TRBJ1-2; 11 bases align to TRBD1. The V gene's germline CDR1 is SGHDN and CDR2 FVKESK. The J segment lost 8 bases and the V segment lost 3 bases, leaving 8 bases of the junction unmatched. CDR3 length: 15 amino acids. Here the CDR3 DNA reads TGTGCCAGCAGCCAGAACTTGGGACAGGGGGACGGCTACACCTTC. As protein: CASSQNLGQGDGYTF.

This clone was recorded only once. The chain has TRBV7-2 and TRBJ2-3, with 7 bases identical to TRBD2. V lost 5 bases and J lost 5; bases outside the gene matches: 7. CDR3 length: 14 residues. CDR1 is SGHTA and CDR2 is FQGNSA in the germline V gene. The CDR3 loop is CASSLRGVGDTQYF. The CDR3 nucleotides read TGTGCCAGCAGCCTCCGGGGGGTGGGAGATACGCAGTATTTT.

The rearrangement links TRBV20-1 to TRBJ1-1; no reliable D call. CDR1 is DFQATT and CDR2 is SNEGSKA in the germline V gene (reference sequence). The CDR3 is made up of 11 amino acids. The V end was cut by 2 bases, the J end by 4 bases, with 5 bases between. CDR3 sequence: CSARWPTEAFF. CDR3 sequence (DNA): TGCAGTGCTAGATGGCCCACTGAAGCTTTCTTT.

This clone was recorded at least ten times. The CDR3 loop is CASSVTPQWTDEQFF. The CDR3 nucleotides are TGTGCCAGCAGCGTAACCCCACAGTGGACTGATGAGCAGTTCTTC. V is TRBV9 and J is TRBJ2-1, with TRBD2 as a possible D gene (5 bases). Trimming left V 1 base short and J 8 bases short, with 16 bases between. CDR1 and CDR2 (germline): SGDLS, YYNGEE. CDR3 length: 15 amino acids.